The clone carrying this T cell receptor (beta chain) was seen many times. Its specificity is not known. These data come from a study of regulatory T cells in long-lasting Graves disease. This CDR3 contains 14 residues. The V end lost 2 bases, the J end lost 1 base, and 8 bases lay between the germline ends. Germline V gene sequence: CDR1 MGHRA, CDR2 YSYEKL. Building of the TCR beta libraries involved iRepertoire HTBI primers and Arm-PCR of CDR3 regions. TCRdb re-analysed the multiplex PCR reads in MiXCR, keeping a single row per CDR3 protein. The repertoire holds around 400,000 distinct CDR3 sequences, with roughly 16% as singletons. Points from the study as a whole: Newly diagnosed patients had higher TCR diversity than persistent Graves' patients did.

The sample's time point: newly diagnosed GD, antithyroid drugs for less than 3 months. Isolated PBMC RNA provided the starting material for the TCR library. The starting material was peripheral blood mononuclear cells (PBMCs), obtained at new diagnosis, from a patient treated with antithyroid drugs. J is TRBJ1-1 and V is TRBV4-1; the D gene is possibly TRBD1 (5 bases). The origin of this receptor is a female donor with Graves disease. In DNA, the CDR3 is TGCGCCAGCAGCCAAAGGGGCGCGAACACTGAAGCTTTCTTT. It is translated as CASSQRGANTEAFF.